What follows are 26 T cell receptor beta chains derived from one specimen sequenced in a study of Ad26.COV2.S vaccination and SARS-CoV-2 variants. Produced via immunoSEQ multiplex PCR; TCRdb's table is partial and in-frame only. The sample has some 480,000 clones; approximately 90% are singletons. Treatment defined: roughly 19 received Ad26.COV2.S at low or high dose, single or two shots; about 5 received placebo; per-sample allocation not given. After the first vaccine or placebo injection, samples were drawn on day 63. The sequencing here drew on peripheral blood, taken in a trial of Ad26.COV2.S vaccine versus placebo. Receptors were obtained from a person between 18 and 65 years old who received the Ad26.COV2.S COVID-19 vaccine or a placebo.

The rearrangement joins TRBV7-3 to TRBJ2-1; 10 bases match TRBD2. The CDR3 is 16 amino acids. V gave up 1 base and J gave up 9 bases; unmatched junction bases: 9. Germline V CDR1 and CDR2: SGHTA, FQGTGA. The CDR3: CASSLSPSGSGSEQFF. DNA of the CDR3: TGTGCCAGCAGCTTAAGTCCTAGCGGGAGTGGGAGTGAGCAGTTCTTC.

The chain employs TRBV30 and TRBJ2-7; no definite D call. The CDR3 extends over 13 amino acids. V dropped 2 bases and J dropped 3 bases, with 11 bases sitting between them. Germline assignment: CDR1 GTSNPN and CDR2 SVGIG (reference sequence). The DNA for the CDR3 is TGTGCCTGGAGTCCGGCAGGCAACTACGAGCAGTACTTC. Translating gives CAWSPAGNYEQYF.

The chain uses TRBV6-2 or TRBV6-3 and TRBJ1-2; possibly TRBD1 for D (6 bases). The V and J ends lost 4 bases and 7 bases respectively, with 13 bases between them. Per the germline V gene, CDR1 is MNHEY and CDR2 is SVGEGT. This CDR3 comprises 13 residues. The CDR3 sequence: CASSFQGLSGYTF. The DNA for the CDR3 is TGTGCCAGCAGTTTTCAGGGGCTTTCTGGCTACACCTTC.

The rearrangement joins TRBV15 to TRBJ2-3, with no clear D. V was trimmed by 1 base and J by 2 bases, leaving 16 bases between them. The CDR3 totals 17 residues. Germline-derived CDR1 and CDR2 are LNHNV and YYDKDF (reference sequence). The CDR3 sequence: CATSRADGLPATDTQYF. CDR3 in DNA: TGTGCCACCAGCAGAGCAGACGGCCTACCCGCCACAGATACGCAGTATTTT.

Notes on this clone: Other nucleotide sequences in the sample specify the same CDR3. The chain combines TRBV6-5 with TRBJ2-3; D gene ambiguous. The germline CDR1 and CDR2 sequences are MNHEY and SVGAGI. V was pared by 5 bases and J by 0 bases, with 9 bases between. The CDR3 spans 14 residues. The CDR3 DNA reads as TGTGCCAGCAGTCGCGGACCCAGCACAGATACGCAGTATTTT. Translating gives CASSRGPSTDTQYF.

The chain couples TRBV7-3 to TRBJ2-2, with TRBD2 identical over 7 bases. The CDR3 has 14 residues. Germline CDR1 is SGHTA and CDR2 is FQGTGA. J lost 2 bases, V lost 10 bases, and 7 bases had no gene match. CDR3 nucleotide sequence: TGTGCCACCAGGAGCGGGGCTAACACCGGGGAGCTGTTTTTT. Amino acid sequence: CATRSGANTGELFF.

The chain carries TRBV28 and TRBJ2-1; 12 bases align to TRBD2. The germline V gene encodes CDR1 MDHEN and CDR2 SYDVKM. There are 16 residues in the CDR3. Unmatched junction bases numbered 6, after V lost 3 bases and J lost 6 bases. DNA of the CDR3: TGTGCCAGCAGTTTTATTGGACTAGCGGGAACCAATGAGCAGTTCTTC. Its protein is CASSFIGLAGTNEQFF.

Regarding this clone: The same CDR3 also results from other DNA sequences found in this sample. The chain is built from TRBV5-4 and TRBJ2-3; the D gene is possibly TRBD2 (6 bases). The CDR3 is 15 amino acids. Trimming took off 2 bases at V and 0 bases at J, with 10 bases between the two ends. The V gene's germline CDR1 is SGHNT and CDR2 YYREEE (reference sequence). CDR3 residues: CASSFGSGSTDTQYF. Here the CDR3 DNA reads TGTGCCAGCAGCTTCGGGAGCGGCAGCACAGATACGCAGTATTTT.

The chain links TRBV2 to TRBJ1-5, with D uncertain. CDR3 length equals 13 residues. Trimming pared 4 bases from V and 15 bases from J, leaving 19 bases between. Germline V lookup: CDR1 SNHLY, CDR2 FYNNEI. Here the CDR3 DNA reads TGTGCCAGCAGTGTATCAGCGGCGGGCGATAGGCATTTT. It yields the protein CASSVSAAGDRHF.

The chain uses TRBV3-1 (or the pseudogene TRBV3-2) and TRBJ2-7; D remains ambiguous. Germline V lookup: CDR1 LGHDT, CDR2 YNNKEL (reference sequence). V lost 8 bases to trimming and J lost 6 bases, with 11 bases between them. This CDR3 is 11 amino acids long. The CDR3 nucleotides read TGTGCCAGCGGGTGGGTGCGCGAGCAGTACTTC. Amino acids: CASGWVREQYF.

The chain links TRBV28 to TRBJ1-1; D gene unclear. V lost 6 bases to trimming and J lost 5 bases, with 4 bases between them. CDR1 is MDHEN, CDR2 SYDVKM, per germline. This CDR3 contains 10 residues. The CDR3 region is CASSDTEAFF. The CDR3 DNA reads TGTGCCAGCAGCGATACTGAAGCTTTCTTT.

The V gene is TRBV30, the J gene TRBJ2-5; 11 bases are shared with TRBD2. Germline assignment: CDR1 GTSNPN and CDR2 SVGIG (reference sequence). The ends lost 3 bases at V and 5 bases at J; junction bases unmatched: 8. This CDR3 is 15 amino acids long. The CDR3 region has the DNA TGTGCCTGGAGCGGAACTAGCGGGAGAGGGGAGACCCAGTACTTC. Amino acid sequence: CAWSGTSGRGETQYF.

This clone was detected once. The chain recombines TRBV7-2 with TRBJ2-1; D may be TRBD1 or TRBD2 (5 bases each). Trimming took off 5 bases at V and 9 bases at J, with 20 bases between the two ends. The germline V gene has CDR1 SGHTA and CDR2 FQGNSA. CDR3 length: 15 amino acids. CDR3 in amino acids: CASSNRGVGWGEQFF. In DNA form, the CDR3 reads TGTGCCAGCAGCAACCGAGGGGTTGGATGGGGTGAGCAGTTCTTC.

Only one count was recorded for this clone. This chain uses TRBV18 with TRBJ2-5, with 10 nucleotides matching TRBD2. Germline CDR1 reads KGHSH; CDR2 reads LQKENI. The CDR3 totals 16 residues. The junction had 8 bases not matched to a gene; V was cut back by 3 bases and J by 4 bases. The chain's CDR3 is CASSPLGSSGRETQYF. In DNA form, the CDR3 reads TGTGCCAGCTCACCTCTCGGGTCTAGCGGGAGAGAGACCCAGTACTTC.

This clone was seen a few times. The chain uses TRBV19 and TRBJ1-1; 8 bases line up with TRBD1. Germline V gene lookup returns CDR1 LNHDA and CDR2 SQIVND (reference sequence). Trimming cost V 3 bases and J 4 bases; bases outside gene matches: 16. The CDR3 is 18 residues long. CDR3 nucleotides: TGTGCCAGTAGTATGGTTTTGTTGGGCAGGGGGCGAACCACTGAAGCTTTCTTT. Protein: CASSMVLLGRGRTTEAFF.

This chain links TRBV5-1 with TRBJ1-1; D unclear. The length of the CDR3 is 17 residues. Germline V gene sequence: CDR1 SGHRS, CDR2 YFSETQ. V dropped 0 bases and J dropped 3 bases, with 18 bases sitting between them. CDR3 DNA sequence: TGCGCCAGCAGCTTGGGACCGTCTGGGGTGGGGTACACTGAAGCTTTCTTT. This gives the protein CASSLGPSGVGYTEAFF.

The chain joins TRBV13 to TRBJ2-7, with D maybe TRBD2 (5 bases). V was trimmed by 4 bases and J by 2 bases, leaving 12 bases between them. The CDR3 consists of 14 residues. Germline V lookup: CDR1 PRHDT, CDR2 FYEKMQ (reference sequence). CDR3 in DNA: TGTGCCAGCAGCTCTTGGACTGGCCCCTACGAGCAGTACTTC. Translation: CASSSWTGPYEQYF.

This chain joins TRBV9 and TRBJ2-1; no definite D call. The CDR3 has 15 residues. CDR1 is SGDLS and CDR2 is YYNGEE in the germline V gene. V lost 2 bases to trimming and J lost 0 bases, with 9 bases between them. The CDR3 region has the DNA TGTGCCAGCAGCGTTGGGGATGTCTCCTACAATGAGCAGTTCTTC. Translation: CASSVGDVSYNEQFF.

The CDR3 nucleotides read TGCAGCGTTGATAGGCCCGGGACTGAAGCTTTCTTT. Protein product: CSVDRPGTEAFF. V and J are TRBV29-1 and TRBJ1-1; D gene ambiguous. The CDR3 is made up of 12 amino acids. V shed 3 bases and J shed 5 bases, with 10 bases lying between them. The germline gives CDR1 SQVTM, CDR2 ANQGSEA.

A single count supports this clone. The gene calls are TRBV6-5 and TRBJ1-4; D possibly corresponds to TRBD1 (6 bases). V was shortened by 6 bases and J by 0 bases, with 11 bases between the two germline ends. Looked up from germline, CDR1 is MNHEY and CDR2 is SVGAGI. The CDR3 loop spans 15 amino acids. For the CDR3, the DNA is TGTGCCAGCAGAGGACAGAGAACAACTAATGAAAAACTGTTTTTT. Its protein is CASRGQRTTNEKLFF.

The chain is built from TRBV5-6 and TRBJ1-2; no definite D call. V was trimmed by 0 bases and J by 4 bases, leaving 10 bases between them. Germline loops: CDR1 SGHDT, CDR2 YYEEEE. The CDR3 covers 14 residues. The DNA of the CDR3 is TGTGCCAGCAGCTTGGGGCAGAGACTCTATGGCTACACCTTC. It specifies CASSLGQRLYGYTF.

The CDR3, as DNA: TGTGCCAGCAGGGGGTTGGGACGCGAGCAGTACTTC. Protein sequence: CASRGLGREQYF. This chain joins TRBV28 and TRBJ2-7; either TRBD1 or TRBD2 may fit D (5 bases each). The CDR3 runs to 12 residues. The germline CDR1 and CDR2 sequences are MDHEN and SYDVKM. Trimming removed 6 bases from V and 6 bases from J, with 12 bases in between.

Concerning this clone: This specimen includes other DNA sequences encoding the same CDR3. The chain couples TRBV25-1 to TRBJ2-7, with D hard to call. Germline CDR1 is MGHDK and CDR2 is SYGVNS. Between the trimmed V and J ends, which lost 4 bases and 4 bases, there was a span of 5 bases. The CDR3 runs 11 residues. CDR3 coding DNA: TGTGCCAGCAGTGGAATGTACGAGCAGTACTTC. Encoded protein: CASSGMYEQYF.

The V call is TRBV28, the J call TRBJ1-2, with unresolved D. Trimming pared 3 bases from V and 4 bases from J, leaving 9 bases between. Germline lookup yields CDR1 MDHEN and CDR2 SYDVKM. There are 13 residues in the CDR3. CDR3 region: CASSLVQTYGYTF. The CDR3 DNA is TGTGCCAGCAGTTTGGTCCAGACCTATGGCTACACCTTC.

Only a few counts were recorded for this clone. V gene TRBV6-5 combines with J gene TRBJ1-1; 8 positions agree with TRBD1. Germline CDR1 is MNHEY and CDR2 is SVGAGI. V shed 2 bases and J 6 bases; nucleotides not matched to a gene: 8. This CDR3 is 15 amino acids long. This CDR3 is CASSYPGGSVPEAFF. CDR3 coding DNA: TGTGCCAGCAGTTACCCAGGGGGCTCGGTCCCTGAAGCTTTCTTT.

This clone was detected once. This chain links TRBV7-3 with TRBJ1-4; the D is unclear. The CDR3 spans 15 residues. Germline V gene sequence: CDR1 SGHTA, CDR2 FQGTGA. The V and J ends lost 0 bases and 0 bases respectively, with 5 bases between them. The CDR3 is CASSLTRATNEKLFF. CDR3 nucleotide sequence: TGTGCCAGCAGCTTAACAAGAGCAACTAATGAAAAACTGTTTTTT.